A selection of T cell receptor beta chains follows, all from one sample in a study of spatial heterogeneity in lung cancer. Each CDR3 protein is one row after TCRdb ran MiXCR on the 5' RACE reads. The sample consists of over 10,000 distinct CDR3 sequences, around 15% of them appearing once. The source material was PBMCs, sampled at surgery. These receptors came from a female donor with early-stage non-small cell lung cancer. Each CDR3 is given with its conserved first and last residue. Each record gives: D gene, CDR3 length, V gene, clone size, J gene, CDR3 DNA, CDR3 protein. A D gene is named only where the DNA matches it firmly. Only some rows state a clone size, as once, few, many or a class for expanded clones.

-	13	TRBV7-9	medium-sized	TRBJ1-1	TGTGCCAGCAGCTTAGATCGCACAGCTCTGGCTTTCTTT	CASSLDRTALAFF
TRBD2	16	TRBV7-6	-	TRBJ2-2	TGTGCCAGCAGCTTACAGCGGGAGGGAATGGCCGGGGAGCTGTTTTTT	CASSLQREGMAGELFF
TRBD1	13	TRBV7-2	-	TRBJ1-1	TGTGCCAGCAGCAGGGACAGGACCATCCAGCCCTTCTTT	CASSRDRTIQPFF
-	13	TRBV10-2	medium-sized	TRBJ2-7	TGCGCCAGCTCGGTACAGGTCTCCTACGAGCAGTACTTC	CASSVQVSYEQYF
TRBD1	15	TRBV7-2	few	TRBJ2-3	TGTGCCAGCAGCTTAGCCCTTTCTGGGACAGAGGCGCAGTATTTT	CASSLALSGTEAQYF
-	12	TRBV6-6	many	TRBJ2-3	TGTGCCAGCAGCCCCAACGGGTTAGCGCAGTATTTT	CASSPNGLAQYF
-	12	TRBV28	medium-sized	TRBJ2-7	TGTGCCAGCAGTTTATCACCCTACGAGCAGTACTTC	CASSLSPYEQYF
-	15	TRBV30	many	TRBJ1-5	TGTGCCTGGAGTCCCATGGGAGGGGGCAATCAGCCCCAGCATTTT	CAWSPMGGGNQPQHF
TRBD1	13	TRBV29-1	many	TRBJ1-1	TGCAGCGCTTGGACAGGCCAAAGCACTGAAGCTTTCTTT	CSAWTGQSTEAFF
TRBD2	17	TRBV20-1	medium-sized	TRBJ2-3	TGCAGTGCTAGAGATGAACAGCTAGCGGGGCTCACAGATACGCAGTATTTT	CSARDEQLAGLTDTQYF
-	14	TRBV10-3	medium-sized	TRBJ1-5	TGTGCCATCAGTGCCAGAAATATGGATCAGCCCCAGCATTTT	CAISARNMDQPQHF
TRBD1	16	TRBV2	medium-sized	TRBJ1-1	TGTGCCAGCAGTGAAGGTGGCAGGGGGCGCGGCACTGAAGCTTTCTTT	CASSEGGRGRGTEAFF
-	13	TRBV3-1	medium-sized	TRBJ2-5	TGTGCCAGCAGCACGGGACCGCAAGAGACCCAGTACTTC	CASSTGPQETQYF
TRBD2	15	TRBV28	many	TRBJ2-5	TGTGCCAGCAGTCCCCACGGGAGGGCGAGAGAGACCCAGTACTTC	CASSPHGRARETQYF
TRBD1	15	TRBV6-1	many	TRBJ1-5	TGTGCCAGCAGTCCGACAGGGGGAAGGTTGCAGCCCCAGCATTTT	CASSPTGGRLQPQHF
-	15	TRBV2	many	TRBJ1-5	TGTGCCAGCAGTGAAGGAGGGGCGTACAATCAGCCCCAGCATTTT	CASSEGGAYNQPQHF
-	14	TRBV5-6	few	TRBJ2-7	TGTGCCAGCAGCCCGCCCCAAGGCCTCTACGAGCAGTACTTC	CASSPPQGLYEQYF
-	15	TRBV3-1	many	TRBJ2-7	TGTGCCAGCAGCCAAGATACCGTAAGATCCTACGAGCAGTACTTC	CASSQDTVRSYEQYF
-	13	TRBV20-1	medium-sized	TRBJ1-1	TGCAGTGCTAGGGGGGACCCGGACACGGAAGCTTTCTTT	CSARGDPDTEAFF
-	13	TRBV5-1	medium-sized	TRBJ2-7	TGCGCCAGCAGCTTGGGGGACAACTACGAGCAGTACTTC	CASSLGDNYEQYF
-	15	TRBV2	medium-sized	TRBJ2-3	TGTGCCAGCAGTGAAGCGCTGGACAGCACAGATACGCAGTATTTT	CASSEALDSTDTQYF
TRBD1	15	TRBV5-5	medium-sized	TRBJ2-3	TGTGCCAGCAGCATCGGACAGGGAGGCACAGATACGCAGTATTTT	CASSIGQGGTDTQYF
-	13	TRBV29-1	medium-sized	TRBJ1-1	TGCAGCGCTAGTGACAGGTTAAACACTGAAGCTTTCTTT	CSASDRLNTEAFF
TRBD1	15	TRBV7-2	medium-sized	TRBJ2-5	TGTGCCAGCAGCTTAGTTCAGGGGGTCACAGAGACCCAGTACTTC	CASSLVQGVTETQYF
TRBD1	14	TRBV7-2	medium-sized	TRBJ1-2	TGTGCCAGCAGCTTATGGGACAGCCGCTATGGCTACACCTTC	CASSLWDSRYGYTF
-	13	TRBV12-3/TRBV12-4	medium-sized	TRBJ2-7	TGTGCCAGCAGTTCTAGCGTCACCTACGAGCAGTACTTC	CASSSSVTYEQYF
TRBD1	13	TRBV6-2/TRBV6-3	many	TRBJ1-2	TGTGCCAGCAGTTACCCGGACAGGACCGATTCCACCTTC	CASSYPDRTDSTF
-	15	TRBV27	many	TRBJ2-7	TGTGCCAGCAGTGCTATGGACGGTAACTCCTACGAGCAGTACTTC	CASSAMDGNSYEQYF
TRBD1	14	TRBV10-3	many	TRBJ1-1	TGTGCCATCAGGACAGGGGAAGGGCCCGCTGAAGCTTTCTTT	CAIRTGEGPAEAFF
TRBD1	16	TRBV18	many	TRBJ2-3	TGTGCCAGCTCACCACCGGGACAGGGTGGCACAGATACGCAGTATTTT	CASSPPGQGGTDTQYF
-	11	TRBV7-9	medium-sized	TRBJ1-1	TGTGCCAGCATCCGGGGGGCCAAAGCTTTCTTT	CASIRGAKAFF
TRBD1	15	TRBV7-8	medium-sized	TRBJ2-2	TGTGCCAGCAGATTTGACAGGGAGAACACCGGGGAGCTGTTTTTT	CASRFDRENTGELFF